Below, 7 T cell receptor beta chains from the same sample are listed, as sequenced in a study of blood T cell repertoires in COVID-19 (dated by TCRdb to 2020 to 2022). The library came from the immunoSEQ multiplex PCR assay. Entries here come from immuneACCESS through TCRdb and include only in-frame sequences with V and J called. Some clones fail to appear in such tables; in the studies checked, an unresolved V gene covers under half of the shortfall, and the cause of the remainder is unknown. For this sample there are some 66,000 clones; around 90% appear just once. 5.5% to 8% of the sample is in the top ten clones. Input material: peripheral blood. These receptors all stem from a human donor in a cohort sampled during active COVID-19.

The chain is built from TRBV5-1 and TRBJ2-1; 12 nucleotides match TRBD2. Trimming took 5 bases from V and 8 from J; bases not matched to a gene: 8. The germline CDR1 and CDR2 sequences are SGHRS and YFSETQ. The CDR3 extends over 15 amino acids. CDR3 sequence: CASRTSGRTVDEQFF. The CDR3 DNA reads TGCGCCAGCAGAACTAGCGGGAGGACAGTGGATGAGCAGTTCTTC.

The CDR3 protein is CASRPGPSNYGYTF. The CDR3 nucleotides read TGTGCCAGCAGACCGGGTCCCTCTAACTATGGCTACACCTTC. The chain employs TRBV9 and TRBJ1-2; D unresolved. Germline-derived CDR1 and CDR2 are SGDLS and YYNGEE. V was pared by 5 bases and J by 0 bases, with 11 bases between. The CDR3 is 14 residues long. Filled out from reference TRBV9 and TRBJ1-2, the complete variable domain reads DSGVTQTPKHLITATGQRVTLRCSPRSGDLSVYWYQQSLDQGLQFLIQYYNGEERAKGNILERFSAQQFPDLHSELNLSSLELGDSALYFCASRPGPSNYGYTFGSGTRLTVV.

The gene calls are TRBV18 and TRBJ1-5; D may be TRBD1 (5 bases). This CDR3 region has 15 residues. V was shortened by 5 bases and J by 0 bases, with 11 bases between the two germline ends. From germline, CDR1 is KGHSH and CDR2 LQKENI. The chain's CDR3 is CASSTTGYSNQPQHF. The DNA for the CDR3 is TGTGCCAGCTCAACTACAGGCTATAGCAATCAGCCCCAGCATTTT.

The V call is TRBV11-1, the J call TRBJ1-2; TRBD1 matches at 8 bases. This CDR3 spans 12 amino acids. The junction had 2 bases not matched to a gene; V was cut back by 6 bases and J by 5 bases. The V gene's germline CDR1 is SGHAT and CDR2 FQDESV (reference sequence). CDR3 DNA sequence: TGTGCCAGCAGACGGACAGGGTATGGCTACACCTTC. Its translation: CASRRTGYGYTF.

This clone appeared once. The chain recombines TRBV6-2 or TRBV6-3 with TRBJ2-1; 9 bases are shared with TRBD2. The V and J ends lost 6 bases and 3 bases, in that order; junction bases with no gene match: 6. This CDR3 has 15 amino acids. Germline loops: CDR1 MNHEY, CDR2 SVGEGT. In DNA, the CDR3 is TGTGCCAGCAGACCTCTAGCGGGGCTCTACAATGAGCAGTTCTTC. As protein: CASRPLAGLYNEQFF.

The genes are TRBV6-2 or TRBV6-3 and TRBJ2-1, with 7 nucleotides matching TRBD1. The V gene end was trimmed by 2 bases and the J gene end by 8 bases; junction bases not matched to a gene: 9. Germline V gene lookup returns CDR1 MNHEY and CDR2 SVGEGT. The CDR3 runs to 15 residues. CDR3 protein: CASSYGDSGAHEQFF. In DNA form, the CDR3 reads TGTGCCAGCAGTTACGGGGACAGTGGAGCCCATGAGCAGTTCTTC.

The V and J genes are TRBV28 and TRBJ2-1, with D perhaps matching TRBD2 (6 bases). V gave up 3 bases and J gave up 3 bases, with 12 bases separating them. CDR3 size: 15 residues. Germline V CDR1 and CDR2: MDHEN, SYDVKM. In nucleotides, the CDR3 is TGTGCCAGCAGTTTCAGCGGGCGGGTCTACAATGAGCAGTTCTTC. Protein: CASSFSGRVYNEQFF.